The entry below describes one T cell receptor beta chain. The specificity of this receptor is unknown. Qualities for individual bases were not recorded, and no much larger clone is one base off. Ficoll-Paque density gradient centrifugation was the method used to isolate PBMCs. The sample was run on an Illumina NovaSeq 6000. TCRalpha and TCRbeta cDNA libraries were built by 5'RACE with constant-segment primers, adding sample barcodes and unique molecular identifiers. Trizol reagent was used to extract RNA from every sample. Amplification of the libraries took two PCR steps, and the second step added a second sample barcode plus Illumina TruSeq adapters. The libraries were sequenced on an Illumina NovaSeq using 2 x 150 bp paired-end reads. As for the original processing: Reads were demultiplexed and collapsed into UMI-guided consensus sequences with migec v1.2.7. With mixcr v2.1.11, UMI consensuses were aligned to TRA and TRB V and J templates and assembled into clonotypes. A clonotype was counted as expanded or contracted only when both edgeR and NoisET called the clonotype significant, with the noise models trained on biological replicates. edgeR calls used a false discovery rate-adjusted p below 0.01 and a log2 fold-change threshold of 1. PCA with hierarchical clustering of max-normalized trajectories of the 1000 most abundant clonotypes was used as exploratory dynamics analysis. The CD4 or CD8 phenotype of responding clones was assigned using the separately sequenced CD4+ and CD8+ repertoires. Clones were called with MiXCR by TCRdb after fastp trimmed the public reads at Q25, and only in-frame beta chains were retained. CDR3 protein sequences are deduplicated, and each keeps its most common genes and DNA. These V and J calls derive from TCRdb rather than the authors' analysis. Across this sample there are about 90,000 distinct CDR3 sequences, with over 12% seen only once. The ten largest clones take up about 43% of the sample.

The germline V gene encodes CDR1 MNHEY and CDR2 SVGEGT. The junction carries 8 bases between V and J, which are trimmed by 2 bases and 7 bases respectively. From cysteine to phenylalanine, the CDR3 is 13 amino acids long. Only CDR3 DNA is held: 39 bases, read in frame from base 1. This specimen belongs to a study of T-cell memory formation after mild COVID-19 (dated by TCRdb to 2020 to 2022). Looking at the study overall: Most TCR sequence clusters were specific to one of the two donors. In a couple of donors, T-cell clones that expanded and contracted after mild COVID-19 were tracked by sequencing TCRalpha and TCRbeta repertoires over time. The cohort comprised two young, previously healthy adult volunteers, one female and one male. Overall study outcomes, separate from this receptor: Contracting CD4+ clones were found mainly in CM and EM memory subsets, while CD8+ clones were enriched in EMRA. Only two mild cases were covered by the study, and larger cohorts that include severe cases with pre-infection samples were considered necessary. The detection of some responding clones in pre-infection memory suggests that pre-existing cross-reactive memory T cells joined the SARS-CoV-2 response. Clones contracting from day 15 to 85 had balanced CD4/CD8 phenotypes, while a second wave expanding from day 15 to 37 was biased towards CD4+. SARS-CoV-2 specificity was not confirmed for the second-wave clones peaking on day 37.

The sample comprised PBMCs or a T cell subset sorted from them (not recorded which). The chain joins TRBV6-2 or TRBV6-3 to TRBJ2-2; no D segment can be confidently identified. The receptor's source is a young man who had mild COVID-19 (a few samples of this study predate the infection). The sample titles of this study are shuffled in the database, so cell type and time point are left out; the donor was told from shared clones. CDR3 loop: CASSYMQVGELFF. The nucleotides are TGTGCCAGCAGTTACATGCAGGTCGGGGAGCTGTTTTTT.